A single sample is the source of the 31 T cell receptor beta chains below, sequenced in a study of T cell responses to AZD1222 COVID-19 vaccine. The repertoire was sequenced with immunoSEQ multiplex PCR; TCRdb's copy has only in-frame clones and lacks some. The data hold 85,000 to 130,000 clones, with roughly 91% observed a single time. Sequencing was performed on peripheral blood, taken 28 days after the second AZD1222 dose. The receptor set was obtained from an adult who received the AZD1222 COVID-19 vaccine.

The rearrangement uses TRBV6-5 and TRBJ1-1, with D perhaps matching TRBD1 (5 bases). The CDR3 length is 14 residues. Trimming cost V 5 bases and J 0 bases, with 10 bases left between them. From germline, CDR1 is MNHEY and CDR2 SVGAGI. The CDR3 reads CASSRQSMNTEAFF. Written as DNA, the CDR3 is TGTGCCAGCAGTCGACAGTCCATGAACACTGAAGCTTTCTTT.

This chain's CDR3 is CASSSAGTGRCLGYF. CDR3 DNA: TGTGCCAGCAGTTCGGCAGGGACAGGGCGGTGTTTGGGGTACTTC. V and J are TRBV6-2 or TRBV6-3 and TRBJ2-7, with 9 bases lining up with TRBD1. The CDR3 totals 15 residues. The J segment lost 12 bases and the V segment lost 4 bases, leaving 16 bases of the junction unmatched. CDR1 MNHEY and CDR2 SVGEGT come from the germline V gene.

CDR3 protein: CASSPDRRWGQFF. CDR3 in DNA: TGTGCCAGCAGTCCGGACAGGAGGTGGGGGCAGTTCTTC. The V call is TRBV12-3 or TRBV12-4, the J call TRBJ2-1; 7 bases align to TRBD1. This CDR3 comprises 13 residues. Germline trimming cut 5 bases from V and 12 bases from J; bases unmatched to any gene: 10.

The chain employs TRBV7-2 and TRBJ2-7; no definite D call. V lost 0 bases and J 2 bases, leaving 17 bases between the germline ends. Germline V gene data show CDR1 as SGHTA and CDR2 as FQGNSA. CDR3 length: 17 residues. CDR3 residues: CASSLAPRVGIPYEQYF. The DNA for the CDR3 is TGTGCCAGCAGCTTAGCCCCCCGGGTAGGGATCCCCTACGAGCAGTACTTC.

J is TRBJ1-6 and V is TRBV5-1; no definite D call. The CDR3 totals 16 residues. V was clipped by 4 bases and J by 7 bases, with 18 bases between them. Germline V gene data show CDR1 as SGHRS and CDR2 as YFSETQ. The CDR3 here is CASSPVPRKENSPLHF. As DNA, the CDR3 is TGCGCCAGCAGCCCAGTCCCACGGAAGGAGAATTCACCCCTCCACTTT.

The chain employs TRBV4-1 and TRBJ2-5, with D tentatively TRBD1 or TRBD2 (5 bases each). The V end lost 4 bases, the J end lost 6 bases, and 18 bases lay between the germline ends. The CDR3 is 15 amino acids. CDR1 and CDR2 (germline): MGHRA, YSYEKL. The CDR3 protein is CASSLTGTSGKTQYF. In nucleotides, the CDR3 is TGCGCCAGCAGCCTCACCGGGACCTCGGGGAAGACCCAGTACTTC.

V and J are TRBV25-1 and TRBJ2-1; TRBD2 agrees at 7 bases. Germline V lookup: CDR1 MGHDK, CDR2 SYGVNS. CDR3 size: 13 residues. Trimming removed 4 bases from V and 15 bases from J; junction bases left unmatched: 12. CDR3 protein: CASSVSMTSHLFF. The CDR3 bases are TGTGCCAGCAGTGTATCAATGACTAGCCATCTGTTCTTC.

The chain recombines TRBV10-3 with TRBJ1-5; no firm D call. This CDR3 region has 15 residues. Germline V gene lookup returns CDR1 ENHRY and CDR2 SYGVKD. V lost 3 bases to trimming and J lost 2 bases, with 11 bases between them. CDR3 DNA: TGTGCCATCAGTGACACGGACGGAGGCAATCAGCCCCAGCATTTT. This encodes CAISDTDGGNQPQHF.

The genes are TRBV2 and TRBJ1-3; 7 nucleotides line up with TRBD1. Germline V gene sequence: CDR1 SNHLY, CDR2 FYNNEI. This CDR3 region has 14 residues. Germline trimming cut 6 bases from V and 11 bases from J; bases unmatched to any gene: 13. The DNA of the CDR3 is TGTGCCAGCAGGCCCGTGGGACAGTTACAGGCCATATATTTT. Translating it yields CASRPVGQLQAIYF.

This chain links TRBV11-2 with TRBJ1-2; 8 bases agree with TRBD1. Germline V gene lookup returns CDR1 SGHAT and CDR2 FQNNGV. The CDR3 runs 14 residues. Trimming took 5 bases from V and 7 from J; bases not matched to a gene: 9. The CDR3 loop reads CASSPLQGGSGYTF. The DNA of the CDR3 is TGTGCCAGCAGCCCACTACAGGGGGGGAGTGGCTACACCTTC.

The CDR3 DNA follows: TGTGCCAGCAGCTCCGTGGGGTCTGGCACAGATACGCAGTATTTT. Its protein product is CASSSVGSGTDTQYF. This chain joins TRBV7-3 and TRBJ2-3, with no clear D. Looked up from germline, CDR1 is SGHTA and CDR2 is FQGTGA. This CDR3 is 15 amino acids long. Trimming left V 4 bases short and J 1 base short, with 12 bases between.

Here the CDR3 DNA reads TGTGCCAGTGGAGGACGGTTGTTTAATGAAAAACTGTTTTTT. This codes for CASGGRLFNEKLFF. The rearrangement links TRBV9 to TRBJ1-4; D unresolved. Trimming took 8 bases from V and 4 from J, leaving 15 bases between them. The CDR3 sequence is 14 residues long. CDR1 is SGDLS, CDR2 YYNGEE, per germline.

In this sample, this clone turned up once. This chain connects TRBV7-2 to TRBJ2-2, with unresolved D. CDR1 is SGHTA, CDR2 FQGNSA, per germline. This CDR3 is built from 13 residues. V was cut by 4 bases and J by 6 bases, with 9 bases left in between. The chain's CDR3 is CASSSTEPGELFF. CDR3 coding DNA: TGTGCCAGCAGCTCCACAGAGCCCGGGGAGCTGTTTTTT.

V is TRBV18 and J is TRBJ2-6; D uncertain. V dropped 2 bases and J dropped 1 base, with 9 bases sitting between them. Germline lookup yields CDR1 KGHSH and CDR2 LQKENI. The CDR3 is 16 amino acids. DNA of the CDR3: TGTGCCAGCTCACCAGGCCTCGGATCTGGGGCCAACGTCCTGACTTTC. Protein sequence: CASSPGLGSGANVLTF.

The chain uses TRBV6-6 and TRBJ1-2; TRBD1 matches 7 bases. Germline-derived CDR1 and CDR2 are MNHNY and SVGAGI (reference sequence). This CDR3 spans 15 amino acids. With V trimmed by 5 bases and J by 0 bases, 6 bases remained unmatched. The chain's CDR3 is CASSGRTGANYGYTF. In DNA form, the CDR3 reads TGTGCCAGCAGTGGAAGGACAGGAGCTAACTATGGCTACACCTTC.

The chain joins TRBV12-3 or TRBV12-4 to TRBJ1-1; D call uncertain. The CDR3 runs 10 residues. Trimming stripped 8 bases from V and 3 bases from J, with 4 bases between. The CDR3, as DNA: TGTGCCAGCGGGGACACTGAAGCTTTCTTT. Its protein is CASGDTEAFF.

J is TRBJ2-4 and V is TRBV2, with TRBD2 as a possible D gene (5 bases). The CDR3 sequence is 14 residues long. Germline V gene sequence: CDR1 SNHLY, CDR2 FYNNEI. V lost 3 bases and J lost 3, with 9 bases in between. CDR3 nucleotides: TGTGCCAGCAGTGAGGTGGAGGTCAAAAACATTCAGTACTTC. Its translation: CASSEVEVKNIQYF.

Here the CDR3 reads CASSESGGDQPQHF. The DNA of the CDR3 is TGTGCCAGTAGTGAGTCAGGGGGCGATCAGCCCCAGCATTTT. This chain uses TRBV19 with TRBJ1-5; 8 bases are shared with TRBD1. The length of the CDR3 is 14 residues. The germline V gene has CDR1 LNHDA and CDR2 SQIVND (reference sequence). The V gene end was trimmed by 5 bases and the J gene end by 5 bases; junction bases not matched to a gene: 5.

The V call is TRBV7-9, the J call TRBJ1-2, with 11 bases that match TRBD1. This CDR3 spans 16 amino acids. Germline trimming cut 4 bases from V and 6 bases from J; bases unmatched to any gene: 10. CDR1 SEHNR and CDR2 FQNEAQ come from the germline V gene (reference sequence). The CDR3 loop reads CASSSPGTGGLDGYTF. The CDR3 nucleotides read TGTGCCAGCAGCTCCCCCGGGACAGGGGGACTTGATGGCTACACCTTC.

CDR3 DNA: TGTGCCAGCAGCCAAGATCGGGGGTTTGCCTACGAGCAGTACTTC. Translating gives CASSQDRGFAYEQYF. The V call is TRBV14, the J call TRBJ2-7; tentatively, D is TRBD2 (6 bases). The CDR3 has 15 amino acids. The germline V and J ends were trimmed by 0 bases and 2 bases, with 11 bases remaining between them. Germline lookup yields CDR1 SGHDN and CDR2 FVKESK.

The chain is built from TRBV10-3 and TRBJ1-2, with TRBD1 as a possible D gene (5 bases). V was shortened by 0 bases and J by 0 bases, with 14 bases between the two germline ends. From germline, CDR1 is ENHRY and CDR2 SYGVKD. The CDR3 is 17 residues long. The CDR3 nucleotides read TGTGCCATCAGTGAGTCGGGGCCGGCCGAAACTAACTATGGCTACACCTTC. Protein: CAISESGPAETNYGYTF.

The CDR3: CASSPGQGIGELFF. The DNA of the CDR3 is TGTGCCAGCAGCCCGGGACAGGGTATCGGGGAGCTGTTTTTT. The chain recombines TRBV14 with TRBJ2-2; 9 nucleotides match TRBD1. Germline V gene data show CDR1 as SGHDN and CDR2 as FVKESK. This CDR3 region has 14 residues. With 4 bases clipped from V and 7 bases from J, the junction kept 4 bases outside the gene matches.

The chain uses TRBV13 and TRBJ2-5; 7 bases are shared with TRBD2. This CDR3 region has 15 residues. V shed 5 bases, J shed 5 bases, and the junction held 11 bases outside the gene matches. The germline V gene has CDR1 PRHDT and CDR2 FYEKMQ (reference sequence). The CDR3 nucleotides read TGTGCCAGCAGCCCCCTTCGGGGGGTTGATGAGACCCAGTACTTC. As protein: CASSPLRGVDETQYF.

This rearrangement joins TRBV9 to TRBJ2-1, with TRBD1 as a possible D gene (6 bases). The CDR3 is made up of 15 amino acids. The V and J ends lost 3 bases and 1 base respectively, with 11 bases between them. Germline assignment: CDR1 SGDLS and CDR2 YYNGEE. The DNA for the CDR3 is TGTGCCAGCAGCGCCAGGCAGGGGTCCTACAATGAGCAGTTCTTC. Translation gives CASSARQGSYNEQFF.

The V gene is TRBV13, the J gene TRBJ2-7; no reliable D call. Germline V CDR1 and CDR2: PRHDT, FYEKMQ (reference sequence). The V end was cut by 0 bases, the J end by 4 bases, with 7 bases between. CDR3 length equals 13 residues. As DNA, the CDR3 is TGTGCCAGCAGCTTAGGCGCTACTTACGAGCAGTACTTC. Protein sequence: CASSLGATYEQYF.

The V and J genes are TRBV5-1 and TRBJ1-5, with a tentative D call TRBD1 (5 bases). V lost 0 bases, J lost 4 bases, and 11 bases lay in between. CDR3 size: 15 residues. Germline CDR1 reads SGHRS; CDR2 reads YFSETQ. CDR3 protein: CASSLGDLPNQPQHF. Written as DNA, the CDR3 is TGCGCCAGCAGCTTGGGGGACTTACCGAATCAGCCCCAGCATTTT.

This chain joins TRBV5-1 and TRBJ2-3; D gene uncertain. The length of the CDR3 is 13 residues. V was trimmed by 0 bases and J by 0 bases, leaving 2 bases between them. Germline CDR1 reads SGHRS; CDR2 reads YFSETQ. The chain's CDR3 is CASSLGSTDTQYF. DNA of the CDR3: TGCGCCAGCAGCTTGGGTAGCACAGATACGCAGTATTTT.

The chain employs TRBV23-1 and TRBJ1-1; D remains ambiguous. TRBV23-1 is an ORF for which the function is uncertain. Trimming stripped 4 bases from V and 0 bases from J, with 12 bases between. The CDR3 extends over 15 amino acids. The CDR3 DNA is TGCGCCAGCAGTCCGCTAGGAGAGATGAACACTGAAGCTTTCTTT. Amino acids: CASSPLGEMNTEAFF.

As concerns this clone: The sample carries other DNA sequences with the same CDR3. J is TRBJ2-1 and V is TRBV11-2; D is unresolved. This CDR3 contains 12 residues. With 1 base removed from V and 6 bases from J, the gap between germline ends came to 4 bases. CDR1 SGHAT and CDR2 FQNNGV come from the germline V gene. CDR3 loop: CASSLAGNEQFF. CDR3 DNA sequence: TGTGCCAGCAGCTTAGCAGGCAATGAGCAGTTCTTC.

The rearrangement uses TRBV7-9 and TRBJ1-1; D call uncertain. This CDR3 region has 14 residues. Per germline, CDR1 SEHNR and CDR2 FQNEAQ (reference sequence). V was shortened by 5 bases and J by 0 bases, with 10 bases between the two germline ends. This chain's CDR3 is CASSLNLLNTEAFF. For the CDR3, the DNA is TGTGCCAGCAGCCTAAACCTATTGAACACTGAAGCTTTCTTT.

CDR3 coding DNA: TGTGCCAGCAGCTTAGGTGGTGGGTGGAGCACCGGGGAGCTGTTTTTT. Amino acids: CASSLGGGWSTGELFF. V usage is TRBV7-2 and J usage is TRBJ2-2; D uncertain. The CDR3 totals 16 residues. CDR1 and CDR2 from the germline V gene are SGHTA and FQGNSA. V was clipped by 1 base and J by 4 bases, with 13 bases between them.